The clone carrying this TCR beta chain has more than one count but fewer than ten. Its target is unknown. V gave up 0 bases and J gave up 3 bases; unmatched junction bases: 1. The germline V gene has CDR1 LGHNA and CDR2 YNFKEQ. The length of the CDR3 is 15 residues. These data originate in a study of T-cell memory formation after mild COVID-19. Study-level information: Each donor largely had its own TCR clusters.

Findings and caveats of the study: CM and EM subsets held most contracting CD4+ clones; EMRA held CD8+ ones.

Using its own MiXCR run on the 5' RACE reads, TCRdb lists one record per CDR3 protein. The sample holds some 57,000 distinct CDR3 sequences, 12% seen once. The sequence derives from a man between 18 and 29 years old who had mild COVID-19 (a few samples of this study predate the infection). Cell type and time point are not known. V and J are TRBV4-2 and TRBJ2-7; TRBD2 aligns across 11 bases. Sequencing input: PBMCs or a T cell subset sorted from them (not recorded which). The CDR3 here is CASSQDLAGGYEQYF. The CDR3 region has the DNA TGTGCCAGCAGCCAAGATCTAGCGGGGGGCTACGAGCAGTACTTC.